A few counts support the clone carrying this T cell receptor (beta chain). Its specificity is unknown. CD8 memory merged CD45RO+ with CCR7-negative CD45RA+ TemRA cells. The V gene lost 0 bases and the J gene lost 2 bases, with 2 bases spanning the gap. Per the germline V gene, CDR1 is LGHNA and CDR2 is YSLEER. CDR3 length: 13 amino acids. This record belongs to a study of shared clonotypes between healthy human individuals. Findings and caveats of the study: Naive CD4 clonotypes overlapped across a handful of donors at about 5.2%. Rarefaction curves obtained for sorted subsets showed sequencing incomplete despite large depth.

For every subset, genomic DNA was evenly distributed across several immunoSEQ plates. TCRdb's copy holds only in-frame clones and misses some; the assay was immunoSEQ multiplex PCR. This sample has a few hundred thousand clones, with about nine tenths found just once. The receptor comes from a man younger than 30 in good health. Sequenced: memory CD8+ T cells sorted from blood. Specified subset: CD45RO+ cells pooled with CCR7-negative TemRA cells. This rearrangement joins TRBV4-3 to TRBJ1-5; D call uncertain. CDR3 amino acids: CASSQDGNQPQHF. Here the CDR3 DNA reads TGCGCCAGCAGCCAAGACGGCAATCAGCCCCAGCATTTT.